This T cell receptor (beta chain) originates from a study of cytomegalovirus exposure and HLA in healthy donors (TCRdb year 2017). For the study in its entirety: According to a later analysis, the approximately 120 validation repertoires were produced on the same platform as the 666 repertoires of the first cohort. The study aimed to test whether signatures of past pathogen exposure could be identified by cataloging public T cell receptors. To predict cytomegalovirus infection status, the study combined high-throughput TCR immunosequencing, statistical association of individual TCRs with disease status, and machine learning. A separate validation cohort of more than 100 different subjects was used in addition to the approximately 610-subject first cohort.

The paper's findings and limits, for the study overall: Across donors, most TCR sequences were observed very rarely, whereas some public TCRs were present in many individuals. Subsequent analysis determined that TCRs grouped into clusters in the first cohort also showed a tendency toward co-occurrence across the 90 to 150 validation repertoires, and approximately 93% of cluster scores exceeded 0. A few of the identified cytomegalovirus-associated TCR beta chains were confirmed in vitro to be specific for cytomegalovirus antigens. A total of some 180 TCR beta chains were listed by the study as associated with cytomegalovirus. According to the authors, the approach could potentially be generalized to other disease states and immunological phenotypes. All 130 or so repertoires were used to score co-occurrence in the validation cohort in a later analysis, because that analysis had no HLA typing for the cohort. In both the original and validation cohorts, the classifier was reported to diagnose cytomegalovirus status with high specificity and sensitivity.

From its cysteine to its phenylalanine, the CDR3 spans 12 amino acids. The CDR3 DNA has 36 bases and is translated from base 1. V and J are truncated by 5 bases and 12 bases respectively, leaving an intervening sequence of 14 bases. According to the germline V gene, CDR1 reads SNHLY and CDR2 reads FYNNEI. The donors were included in the validation cohort of 90 to 150 subjects, a group kept apart from the roughly 690-subject first cohort. To note about this clone: Its recognized antigen is unknown. No base-level quality is on record; no much larger clone is a single base apart.

Libraries came from the immunoSEQ multiplex PCR assay. The source study handled its data this way. A statistical classification framework was developed to diagnose cytomegalovirus status using the catalog of TCR beta chain sequences. This immuneACCESS table, as held by TCRdb, lists in-frame sequences with V and J called but not all clones. Of the missing ones, under half trace to an unresolved V gene in checked studies; the others have no known cause. The D gene and trimming were derived from the DNA, and the V and J assignments and clone size from that table. Within this sample are about 360,000 clones, with about nine tenths of them counted one time only. Clones ranked in the top ten supply approximately 0.8% of the sample.

The receptor was isolated from a woman under 30 in good health and CMV-seronegative. Sequences were obtained from PBMCs. The V and J segments used are TRBV2 and TRBJ2-1, with a weak D call of TRBD1 (5 bases match). CDR3 region: CASSRGQEGQFF. The DNA reads TGTGCCAGCAGTAGGGGTCAGGAAGGGCAGTTCTTC.